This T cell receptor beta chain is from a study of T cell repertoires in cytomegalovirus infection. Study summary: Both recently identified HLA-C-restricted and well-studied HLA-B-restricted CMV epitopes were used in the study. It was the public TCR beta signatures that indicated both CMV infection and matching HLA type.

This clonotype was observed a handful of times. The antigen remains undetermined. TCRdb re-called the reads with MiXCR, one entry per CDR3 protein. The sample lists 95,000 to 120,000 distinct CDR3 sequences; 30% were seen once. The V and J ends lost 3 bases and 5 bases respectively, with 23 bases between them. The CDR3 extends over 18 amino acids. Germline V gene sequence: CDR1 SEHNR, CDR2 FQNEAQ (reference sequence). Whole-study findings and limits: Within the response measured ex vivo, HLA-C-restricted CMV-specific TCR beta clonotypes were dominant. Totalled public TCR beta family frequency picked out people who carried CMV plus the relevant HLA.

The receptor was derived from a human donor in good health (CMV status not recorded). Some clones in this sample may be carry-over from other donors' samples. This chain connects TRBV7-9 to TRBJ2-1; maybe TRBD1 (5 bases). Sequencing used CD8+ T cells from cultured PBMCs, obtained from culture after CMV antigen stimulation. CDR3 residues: CASSFPLQGGKTDNEQFF. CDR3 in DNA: TGTGCCAGCAGCTTCCCCCTTCAGGGTGGAAAGACGGACAATGAGCAGTTCTTC.